One T cell receptor beta chain is described in this entry. No antigen is known for it. It was with a sample-barcoded 5' primer and a J-beta primer mix that a second PCR of roughly 7 to 12 cycles was run. In TCRdb, the 5' RACE reads were re-called with MiXCR into one record per CDR3 protein. The repertoire holds approximately 850,000 distinct CDR3 sequences, with more than 45% as singletons. The sample is drawn from a study of blood T cells in healthy people across ages. As for the study in general: Template switching picked up about one barcoded beta molecule for each two T cells. Findings and limits, study-wide: More naive CD4+ cells and higher diversity were found in long-lived than in aged donors.

The CDR3 runs to 15 residues. CDR1 is SNHLY, CDR2 FYNNEI, per germline. Trimming left V 6 bases short and J 3 bases short, with 16 bases between. Input material: blood. The receptor was isolated from a man aged 30 to 39 in good health. The chain is built from TRBV2 and TRBJ2-3, with a tentative D call TRBD1 (6 bases). The CDR3 nucleotides read TGTGCCAGCAGACTCAAACAGGGATCGACAGATACGCAGTATTTT. Its translation: CASRLKQGSTDTQYF. The full variable domain, its missing parts supplied by reference TRBV2 and TRBJ2-3, is EPEVTQTPSHQVTQMGQEVILRCVPISNHLYFYWYRQILGQKVEFLVSFYNNEISEKSEIFDDQFSVERPDGSNFTLKIRSTKLEDSAMYFCASRLKQGSTDTQYFGPGTRLTVL.